This T cell receptor beta chain was sequenced during a study of T cell responses to AZD1222 COVID-19 vaccine. Points from the study as a whole: None of the repertoires were sampled until the peak T cell response had passed. Among vaccine-associated CD4 TCRs, coverage spanned spike, with dominance at 160-218 and 743-854.

Data came from immunoSEQ multiplex PCR; TCRdb stores just in-frame clones and leaves some out. Of roughly 100,000 clones listed, approximately 81% are singletons. V was clipped by 0 bases and J by 8 bases, with 15 bases between them. CDR3 length equals 16 residues. The V gene's germline CDR1 is SGHRS and CDR2 YFSETQ. With respect to this clone: Its antigen is still unknown.

The receptor's source is an adult in good health. Sample: peripheral blood, taken on day 0 of AZD1222 vaccination. The chain uses TRBV5-1 and TRBJ1-6, with TRBD1 as a possible D gene (6 bases). CDR3 coding DNA: TGCGCCAGCAGCTTGGGGGTCAGGGGAAGGGATTCACCCCTCCACTTT. Encoded protein: CASSLGVRGRDSPLHF.